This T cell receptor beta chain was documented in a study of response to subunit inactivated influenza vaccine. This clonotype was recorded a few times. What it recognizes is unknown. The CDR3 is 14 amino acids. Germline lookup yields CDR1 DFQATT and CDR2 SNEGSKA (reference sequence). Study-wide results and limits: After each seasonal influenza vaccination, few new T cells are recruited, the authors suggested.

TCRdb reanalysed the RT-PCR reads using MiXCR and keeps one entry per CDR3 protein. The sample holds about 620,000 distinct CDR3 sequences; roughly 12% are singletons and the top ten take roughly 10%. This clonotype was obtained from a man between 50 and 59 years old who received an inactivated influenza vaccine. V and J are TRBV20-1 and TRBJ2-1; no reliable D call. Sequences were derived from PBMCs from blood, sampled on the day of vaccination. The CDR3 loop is CSSPTADSYNEQFF. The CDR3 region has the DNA TGCAGCAGCCCGACGGCAGATTCCTACAATGAGCAGTTCTTC.